This TCR beta chain was identified during a study of blood T cell repertoires in COVID-19. Assay: immunoSEQ multiplex PCR; the TCRdb copy retains only in-frame clones and omits some. The sample lists some 200,000 clones, approximately 80% occurring once. The CDR3 length is 17 residues. The ends lost 4 bases at V and 7 bases at J; junction bases unmatched: 18. The V gene's germline CDR1 is GTSNPN and CDR2 SVGIG (reference sequence). This sequence was found in a woman aged 55-69 years who had recovered from COVID-19. The rearrangement links TRBV30 to TRBJ2-1, with TRBD2 matching over 8 bases. The sample was peripheral blood. The CDR3: CAWMVVYPGGPGNEQFF. CDR3 DNA: TGTGCCTGGATGGTTGTGTATCCGGGGGGGCCGGGGAATGAGCAGTTCTTC.